This T cell receptor beta chain was profiled in a study of CD8 T cells in ankylosing spondylitis. Study-wide results and caveats: Clones linked to disease, bearing a CD8+ phenotype, were relatively rare in peripheral blood.

Using quantitative 5'-RACE with molecular barcodes, the authors made TCR beta libraries. Via MiXCR, TCRdb re-called the 5' RACE reads, giving one row per CDR3 protein. The table shows hundreds of thousands of distinct CDR3 sequences, with around 24% occurring only once. CDR1 is MNHEY, CDR2 SMNVEV, per germline (reference sequence). V was clipped by 0 bases and J by 4 bases, with 15 bases between them. CDR3 size: 16 residues. This clonotype has ten or more counts. Its target is not known. The rearrangement links TRBV27 to TRBJ1-1; TRBD1 might be the D (6 bases). Sample: blood, either unsorted or a sorted T cell fraction (not recorded which). The clonotype comes from a male donor with ankylosing spondylitis or in good health (not recorded which). CDR3 DNA: TGTGCCAGCAGTTTATCCCGGGGGCGTGTAGGCACTGAAGCTTTCTTT. Residues: CASSLSRGRVGTEAFF.